Following are 12 T cell receptor beta chains from one sample sequenced in a study of blood T cell repertoires in COVID-19. Assay: immunoSEQ multiplex PCR; the TCRdb copy retains only in-frame clones and omits some. The sample holds approximately 500,000 clones, about 89% seen once. Sequenced input: peripheral blood. The receptors were sampled from a woman aged 50 to 65 with COVID-19, enrolled during active disease.

The chain uses TRBV30 and TRBJ1-2; D might be TRBD1 (6 bases). The germline CDR1 and CDR2 sequences are GTSNPN and SVGIG (reference sequence). The V and J ends lost 3 bases and 7 bases respectively, with 15 bases between them. CDR3 size: 13 residues. CDR3 residues: CAWSAQGDFGYTF. The CDR3 DNA reads as TGTGCCTGGAGCGCACAGGGAGATTTTGGCTACACCTTC.

The chain couples TRBV7-7 to TRBJ2-2; TRBD2 matches at 9 bases. Germline CDR1 and CDR2: SSHAT and FNYEAQ (reference sequence). The CDR3 runs to 15 residues. Unmatched junction bases numbered 8, after V lost 5 bases and J lost 7 bases. CDR3 amino acids: CASSAGGPFGGELFF. Written as DNA, the CDR3 is TGTGCCAGCAGCGCGGGGGGGCCTTTCGGCGGGGAGCTGTTTTTT.

J is TRBJ1-5 and V is TRBV30, with D uncertain. CDR3 size: 15 residues. Germline V gene data show CDR1 as GTSNPN and CDR2 as SVGIG (reference sequence). V shed 2 bases and J shed 1 base, with 12 bases lying between them. Here the CDR3 reads CAWSSGRYSNQPQHF. CDR3 DNA sequence: TGTGCCTGGAGTAGCGGGCGGTACAGCAATCAGCCCCAGCATTTT.

V is TRBV3-1 (or the pseudogene TRBV3-2) and J is TRBJ1-1; 8 nucleotides agree with TRBD1. The length of the CDR3 is 15 residues. With V trimmed by 7 bases and J by 2 bases, 9 bases remained unmatched. The germline V gene has CDR1 LGHDT and CDR2 YNNKEL (reference sequence). The chain's CDR3 is CASTRTGWGNTEAFF. In nucleotides, the CDR3 is TGTGCCAGCACCCGGACAGGGTGGGGAAACACTGAAGCTTTCTTT.

This chain connects TRBV5-1 to TRBJ2-3; D unclear. Germline CDR1 SGHRS, CDR2 YFSETQ. V lost 4 bases, J lost 2 bases, and 11 bases lay in between. The CDR3 is made up of 14 amino acids. In DNA, the CDR3 is TGCGCCAGCAGCCTCAACACAGTCACAGATACGCAGTATTTT. Residues: CASSLNTVTDTQYF.

In regard to this clone: A junction end diverges from the germline sequence, so it may reflect a read error. Additional DNA sequences in this sample encode the identical CDR3. J is TRBJ2-7 and V is TRBV30; 7 bases are shared with TRBD1. Germline V lookup: CDR1 GTSNPN, CDR2 SVGIG (reference sequence). The CDR3 sequence is 12 residues long. CDR3 in DNA: TGTGCTTGGAGGCCGACAGGGAACGAGCAGTACTTC. Translation gives CAWRPTGNEQYF.

The J gene is TRBJ1-2, the V gene TRBV9, with D perhaps TRBD1 (5 bases). The V end lost 3 bases, the J end lost 8 bases, and 11 bases lay between the germline ends. CDR1 is SGDLS, CDR2 YYNGEE, per germline. The CDR3 runs to 12 residues. This CDR3 reads CASSGGTSGYTF. The CDR3 DNA sequence: TGTGCCAGCAGCGGCGGGACGAGCGGCTACACCTTC.

This chain joins TRBV13 and TRBJ2-1; 12 bases match TRBD2. CDR3 length: 17 amino acids. Germline V gene data show CDR1 as PRHDT and CDR2 as FYEKMQ (reference sequence). The V and J ends lost 5 bases and 7 bases, in that order; junction bases with no gene match: 12. The chain's CDR3 is CASSHPSGGALGNEQFF. As DNA, the CDR3 is TGTGCCAGCAGCCATCCTAGCGGGGGGGCCCTTGGGAATGAGCAGTTCTTC. The full variable domain, rest sourced from reference TRBV13 and TRBJ2-1, is AAGVIQSPRHLIKEKRETATLKCYPIPRHDTVYWYQQGPGQDPQFLISFYEKMQSDKGSIPDRFSAQQFSDYHSELNMSSLELGDSALYFCASSHPSGGALGNEQFFGPGTRLTVL.

V gene TRBV6-5 combines with J gene TRBJ2-7, with 14 bases fitting TRBD2. This CDR3 has 16 residues. The germline V gene encodes CDR1 MNHEY and CDR2 SVGAGI. V lost 4 bases, J lost 2 bases, and 4 bases stayed unmatched. The CDR3 DNA reads as TGTGCCAGCAGTTGGGGACTAGCGGGGGCTGCCTACGAGCAGTACTTC. This sequence encodes CASSWGLAGAAYEQYF.

The chain carries TRBV7-3 and TRBJ2-5; 9 nucleotides line up with TRBD1. J gave up 6 bases and V 2 bases, and 10 bases lay outside the gene matches. The CDR3 length is 16 residues. Per the germline V gene, CDR1 is SGHTA and CDR2 is FQGTGA. CDR3 nucleotides: TGTGCCAGCAGCTTAGATATACGGACAGGGGTGAAGACCCAGTACTTC. It codes for CASSLDIRTGVKTQYF.

The V call is TRBV30, the J call TRBJ1-2; unclear D gene. The CDR3 consists of 14 residues. The germline V and J ends were trimmed by 1 base and 6 bases, with 15 bases remaining between them. Germline V lookup: CDR1 GTSNPN, CDR2 SVGIG (reference sequence). CDR3 amino acids: CAWSDPGPGNGYTF. Written as DNA, the CDR3 is TGTGCCTGGAGTGACCCCGGTCCGGGGAATGGCTACACCTTC.

The chain's CDR3 is CASSTSGVRGQPQHF. The CDR3 DNA reads TGTGCCAGTAGTACCTCGGGCGTACGGGGTCAGCCCCAGCATTTT. The chain couples TRBV19 to TRBJ1-5, with D unresolved. The germline V and J ends were trimmed by 4 bases and 6 bases, with 16 bases remaining between them. The V gene's germline CDR1 is LNHDA and CDR2 SQIVND (reference sequence). This CDR3 has 15 residues. Looking up the rest from reference TRBV19 and TRBJ1-5 gives the full variable domain: DGGITQSPKYLFRKEGQNVTLSCEQNLNHDAMYWYRQDPGQGLRLIYYSQIVNDFQKGDIAEGYSVSREKKESFPLTVTSAQKNPTAFYLCASSTSGVRGQPQHFGDGTRLSIL.